This TCR beta chain stems from a study of blood T cell repertoires in COVID-19. The overall study: From the United States, Italy and Spain came samples of acute and convalescent COVID-19.

Original analysis: It was from reference gene primer amplification that nucleated cell counts were estimated. Produced via immunoSEQ multiplex PCR; TCRdb's table is partial and in-frame only. The V and J calls and the clone size are those of that table, but D and trimming were determined from the DNA. The data contain over 250,000 clones, roughly 80% of them singletons. The Seattle site enrolled patients during active infection and followed them longitudinally. The clonotype comes from a human donor with COVID-19, enrolled during active disease. The donor label of this sample is uncertain. Sequencing used peripheral blood.

The CDR3 bases are TGTGCCAGCTCACCCCCCCGGCGGGAGGGTTACTACAATGAGCAGTTCTTC. This translates into CASSPPRREGYYNEQFF. The chain combines TRBV18 with TRBJ2-1; 9 bases match TRBD2. Germline trimming cut 3 bases from V and 3 bases from J; bases unmatched to any gene: 9. Germline-derived CDR1 and CDR2 are KGHSH and LQKENI. The CDR3 totals 17 residues.